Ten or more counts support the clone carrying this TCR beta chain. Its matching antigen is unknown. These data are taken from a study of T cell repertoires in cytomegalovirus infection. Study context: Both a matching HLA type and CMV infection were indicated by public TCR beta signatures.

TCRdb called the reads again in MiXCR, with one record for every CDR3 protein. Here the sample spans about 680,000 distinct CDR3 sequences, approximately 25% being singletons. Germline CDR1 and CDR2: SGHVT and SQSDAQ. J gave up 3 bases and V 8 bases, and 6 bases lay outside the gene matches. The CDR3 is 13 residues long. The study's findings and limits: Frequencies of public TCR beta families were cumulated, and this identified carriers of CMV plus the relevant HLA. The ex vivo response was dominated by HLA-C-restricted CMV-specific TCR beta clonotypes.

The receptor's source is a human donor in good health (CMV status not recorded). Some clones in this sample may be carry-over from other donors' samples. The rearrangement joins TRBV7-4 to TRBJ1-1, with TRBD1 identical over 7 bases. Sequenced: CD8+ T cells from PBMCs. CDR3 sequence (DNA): TGTGCCAGCGCCGGGCAGGGGGACACTGAAGCTTTCTTT. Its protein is CASAGQGDTEAFF.